These T cell receptor beta chains were read from a single sample in a study of cytomegalovirus exposure and HLA in healthy donors. Method: immunoSEQ multiplex PCR; TCRdb's copy keeps in-frame clones and lacks some. This table has 150,000 to 200,000 clones, about 89% appearing once. The specimen was PBMCs. These receptors were taken from a man aged 18 to 30 in good health and CMV-seropositive. The CDR3 runs from the conserved cysteine through the conserved F or W. A D gene is named only where the DNA matches it firmly. A clone size is listed for some rows: how often the clone was seen (once, few, many), or a class if it is expanded.

d_gene	v_gene	abundance	j_gene	CDR3nt	CDR3aa
.	TRBV28	.	TRBJ1-2	TGTGCCAGCATACCAACACATCGCTATGGCTACACCTTC	CASIPTHRYGYTF
.	TRBV7-3	.	TRBJ1-1	TGTGCCAGCAGCTTAACGTCTGGCTTCCACACTGAAGCTTTCTTT	CASSLTSGFHTEAFF
.	TRBV29-1	.	TRBJ1-1	TGCAGCGTTGGACAGGCCCGCGTCGGCACTGAAGCTTTCTTT	CSVGQARVGTEAFF
.	TRBV29-1	.	TRBJ2-2	TGCAGCGTCTCAGGGACCGGGGAGCTGTTTTTT	CSVSGTGELFF
.	TRBV10-3	.	TRBJ1-2	TGTGCCATCAGCGAGGACAGCTCCTATGGCTACACCTTC	CAISEDSSYGYTF
.	TRBV5-4	.	TRBJ2-1	TGTGCCAGCAGCTCTAGCAATGAGCAGTTCTTC	CASSSSNEQFF
.	TRBV27	.	TRBJ1-1	TGTGCCAGCAGCTCCGGTTCTGAAGCTTTCTTT	CASSSGSEAFF
TRBD1	TRBV27	many	TRBJ2-7	TGTGCCAGCAGTTACCTTGAAACCGGACAGGCCAAGTACTTC	CASSYLETGQAKYF
.	TRBV5-1	few	TRBJ2-2	TGCGCCAGCAGCTCCCCGACAGCCCAACTGGAGCTGTTTTTT	CASSSPTAQLELFF
.	TRBV27	.	TRBJ2-7	TGTGCCAGCAGTTGGGGCCCCGGCAGCTCCTACGAGCAGTACTTC	CASSWGPGSSYEQYF
.	TRBV7-8	.	TRBJ1-1	TGTGCCAGCAGCCCGAGCCAGGGGACTGAAGCTTTCTTT	CASSPSQGTEAFF
TRBD1	TRBV7-9	.	TRBJ1-2	TGTGCCAGCAGTAGGGACAGGCTTTCTCGCTACACCTTC	CASSRDRLSRYTF
.	TRBV28	.	TRBJ1-5	TGTGCCAGCAGTTTAGGGGCTATGGGCAATCAGCCCCAGCATTTT	CASSLGAMGNQPQHF
.	TRBV7-2	.	TRBJ2-7	TGTGCCAGCAGCTTAGGAGCTTTCATCTACGAGCAGTACTTC	CASSLGAFIYEQYF
.	TRBV6-1	.	TRBJ2-7	TGTGCCACAGGGTGGACAACCGGTTACGAGCAGTACTTC	CATGWTTGYEQYF
.	TRBV27	.	TRBJ2-7	TGTGCCAGCAGCTTTAGCGGCTACGAGCAGTACTTC	CASSFSGYEQYF
TRBD1	TRBV27	.	TRBJ2-7	TGTGCCAGCACCCAGACAGGGGGCGAGCAGTACTTC	CASTQTGGEQYF